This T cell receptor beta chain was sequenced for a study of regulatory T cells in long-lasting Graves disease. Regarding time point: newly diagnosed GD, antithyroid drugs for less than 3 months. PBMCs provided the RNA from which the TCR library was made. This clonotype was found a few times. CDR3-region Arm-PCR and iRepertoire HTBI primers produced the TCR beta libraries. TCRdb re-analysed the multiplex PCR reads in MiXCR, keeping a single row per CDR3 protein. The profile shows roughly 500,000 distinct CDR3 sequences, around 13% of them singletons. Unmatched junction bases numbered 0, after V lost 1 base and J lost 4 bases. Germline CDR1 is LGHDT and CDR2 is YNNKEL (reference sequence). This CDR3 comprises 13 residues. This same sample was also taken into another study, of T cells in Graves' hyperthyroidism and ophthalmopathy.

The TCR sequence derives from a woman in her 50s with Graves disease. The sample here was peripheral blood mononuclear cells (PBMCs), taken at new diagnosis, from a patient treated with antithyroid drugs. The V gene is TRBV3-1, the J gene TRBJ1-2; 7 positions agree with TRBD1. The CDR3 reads CASSQGDSYGYTF. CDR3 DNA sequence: TGTGCCAGCAGCCAAGGGGACAGCTATGGCTACACCTTC.